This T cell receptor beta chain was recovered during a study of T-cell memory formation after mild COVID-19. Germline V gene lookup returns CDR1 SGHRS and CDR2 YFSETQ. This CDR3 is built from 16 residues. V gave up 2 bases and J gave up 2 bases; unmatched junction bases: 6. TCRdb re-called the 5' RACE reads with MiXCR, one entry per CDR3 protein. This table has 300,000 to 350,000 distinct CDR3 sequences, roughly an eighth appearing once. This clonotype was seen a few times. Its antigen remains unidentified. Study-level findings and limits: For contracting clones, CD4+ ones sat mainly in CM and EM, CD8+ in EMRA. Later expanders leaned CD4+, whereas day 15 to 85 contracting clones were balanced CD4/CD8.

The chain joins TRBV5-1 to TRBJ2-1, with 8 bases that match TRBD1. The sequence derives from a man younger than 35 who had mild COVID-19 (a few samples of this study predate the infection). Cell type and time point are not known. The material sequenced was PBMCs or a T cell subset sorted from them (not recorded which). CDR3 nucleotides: TGCGCCAGCAGCTTCGCCCAGGGACAGGCCTACAATGAGCAGTTCTTC. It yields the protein CASSFAQGQAYNEQFF. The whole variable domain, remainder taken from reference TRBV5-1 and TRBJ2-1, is KAGVTQTPRYLIKTRGQQVTLSCSPISGHRSVSWYQQTPGQGLQFLFEYFSETQRNKGNFPGRFSGRQFSNSRSEMNVSTLELGDSALYLCASSFAQGQAYNEQFFGPGTRLTVL.